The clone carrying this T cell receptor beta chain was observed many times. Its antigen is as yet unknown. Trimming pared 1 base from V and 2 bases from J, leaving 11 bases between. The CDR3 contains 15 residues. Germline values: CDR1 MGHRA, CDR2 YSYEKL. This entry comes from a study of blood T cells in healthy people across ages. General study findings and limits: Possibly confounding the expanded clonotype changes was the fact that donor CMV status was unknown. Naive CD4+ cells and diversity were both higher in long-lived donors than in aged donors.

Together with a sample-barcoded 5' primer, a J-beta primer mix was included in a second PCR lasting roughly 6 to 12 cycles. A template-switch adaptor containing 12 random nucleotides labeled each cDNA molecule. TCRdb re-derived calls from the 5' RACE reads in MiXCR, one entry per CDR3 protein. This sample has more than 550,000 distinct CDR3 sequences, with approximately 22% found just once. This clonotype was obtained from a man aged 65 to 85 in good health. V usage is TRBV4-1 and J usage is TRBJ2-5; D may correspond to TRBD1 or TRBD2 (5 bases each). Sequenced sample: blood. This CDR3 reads CASSQGGPLQETQYF. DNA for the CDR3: TGCGCCAGCAGCCAAGGGGGACCCCTGCAAGAGACCCAGTACTTC.